The rows below give T cell receptor beta chains drawn from one sample of a study of CD8 T cells in Susac syndrome. Each CDR3 protein is one row after TCRdb ran MiXCR on the immunoSEQ multiplex PCR reads. The data contain 200,000 to 250,000 distinct CDR3 sequences, 94% of them singletons. Sequenced sample: CD4+ T cells from PBMCs. All receptors come from a human donor with Susac syndrome. The CDR3 runs from the conserved cysteine through the conserved F or W. D genes are given only for firm matches. Expanded clones are given a class, and other clones once, few, many or no size at all.

V	D	size	J	CDR3	DNA
TRBV20-1	NA	once	TRBJ1-5	CSARGEEGNQPQHF	TGCAGTGCTAGAGGTGAAGAAGGGAATCAGCCCCAGCATTTT
TRBV14	NA	NA	TRBJ2-5	CASSQRGRQETQYF	TGTGCCAGCAGCCAAAGAGGCAGACAAGAGACCCAGTACTTC
TRBV5-6	NA	NA	TRBJ1-1	CASSPNGMNTEAFF	TGTGCCAGCAGCCCGAACGGTATGAACACTGAAGCTTTCTTT
TRBV6-6	TRBD1	few	TRBJ2-7	CASSYSGQALNEQYF	TGTGCCAGCAGTTACTCGGGACAGGCTTTAAACGAGCAGTACTTC
TRBV12-3/TRBV12-4	NA	NA	TRBJ2-7	CASRLWDGSSEQYF	TGTGCCAGCAGACTATGGGACGGAAGCTCCGAGCAGTACTTC
TRBV20-1	TRBD1	NA	TRBJ2-7	CSARGPGTAYEQYF	TGCAGTGCTAGAGGTCCCGGGACAGCCTACGAGCAGTACTTC
TRBV30	NA	NA	TRBJ1-6	CAWSTRGGLNSPLHF	TGTGCCTGGAGTACGAGGGGAGGCTTAAATTCACCCCTCCACTTT
TRBV5-1	NA	NA	TRBJ1-2	CASSLAPGGYGYTF	TGCGCCAGCAGCTTGGCCCCCGGGGGGTATGGCTACACCTTC
TRBV7-6	TRBD1	NA	TRBJ2-1	CASSLVPRQGSDGEQFF	TGTGCCAGCAGCTTAGTGCCCAGACAGGGATCGGATGGTGAGCAGTTCTTC
TRBV19	NA	NA	TRBJ1-1	CASSIAQGPEAFF	TGTGCCAGTAGTATAGCACAGGGTCCTGAAGCTTTCTTT
TRBV19	NA	NA	TRBJ1-4	CATRQTSTNEKLFF	TGTGCCACCCGACAGACCTCAACTAATGAAAAACTGTTTTTT
TRBV30	NA	NA	TRBJ1-6	CAYQIRVYDSPLHF	TGTGCCTACCAGATCAGGGTGTACGATTCACCCCTCCACTTT
TRBV28	NA	few	TRBJ1-1	CASSLEGGVNTEAFF	TGTGCCAGCAGTTTGGAGGGGGGAGTGAACACTGAAGCTTTCTTT
TRBV5-4	NA	NA	TRBJ2-1	CASSLRVDNEQFF	TGTGCCAGCAGCTTAAGGGTGGACAATGAGCAGTTCTTC
TRBV6-5	NA	NA	TRBJ1-1	CASTYFPSDNRNTEAFF	TGTGCCAGCACCTACTTTCCGTCGGACAATCGAAACACTGAAGCTTTCTTT
TRBV7-3	NA	NA	TRBJ1-1	CASSLNPDGHREAFF	TGTGCCAGCAGTTTAAACCCCGACGGGCACCGTGAAGCTTTCTTT
TRBV4-3	NA	NA	TRBJ1-2	CASSQDVTGNYGYTF	TGCGCCAGCAGCCAAGACGTAACGGGTAACTATGGCTACACCTTC
TRBV29-1	TRBD2	NA	TRBJ2-5	CSVVSGGIQETQYF	TGCAGCGTTGTGAGCGGGGGGATCCAAGAGACCCAGTACTTC
TRBV30	NA	NA	TRBJ2-6	CAWSGGTGANVLTF	TGTGCCTGGAGTGGAGGGACCGGGGCCAACGTCCTGACTTTC
TRBV7-9	TRBD1	NA	TRBJ2-1	CASSPRGQGDYNEQFF	TGTGCCAGCAGCCCTCGTGGACAGGGAGACTACAATGAGCAGTTCTTC
TRBV18	NA	few	TRBJ2-3	CASSPGQVDTQYF	TGTGCCAGCTCACCGGGTCAAGTGGATACGCAGTATTTT
TRBV7-2	TRBD2	NA	TRBJ2-3	CASSYRGGRGTDTQYF	TGTGCCAGCAGCTACCGCGGGGGGAGGGGCACAGATACGCAGTATTTT
TRBV5-6	NA	NA	TRBJ2-7	CASSSRVIRDEQYF	TGTGCCAGCAGCTCGAGGGTCATTCGAGACGAGCAGTACTTC
TRBV14	NA	NA	TRBJ1-5	CASSGGSNQPQHF	TGTGCCAGCAGCGGGGGTAGCAATCAGCCCCAGCATTTT
TRBV11-3	NA	NA	TRBJ2-3	CASSLRAERTQGTQYF	TGTGCCAGCAGCTTAAGGGCGGAACGGACCCAGGGTACGCAGTATTTT
TRBV7-2	NA	NA	TRBJ2-3	CASSPATTDTQYF	TGTGCCAGCAGCCCTGCCACGACAGATACGCAGTATTTT
TRBV6-1	TRBD2	NA	TRBJ2-5	CASRSPLAGGQETQYF	TGTGCCAGCAGGTCCCCTTTAGCGGGGGGACAAGAGACCCAGTACTTC
TRBV18	TRBD1	NA	TRBJ2-7	CASSPRQGEAYEQYF	TGTGCCAGCTCACCACGACAGGGCGAAGCCTACGAGCAGTACTTC
TRBV10-3	TRBD2	NA	TRBJ2-3	CAIRGSSGGRDTQYF	TGTGCCATCAGAGGTTCTAGCGGGGGGCGAGATACGCAGTATTTT
TRBV6-2/TRBV6-3	NA	NA	TRBJ2-1	CASSPWDLSNEQFF	TGTGCCAGCAGCCCCTGGGACTTGAGTAATGAGCAGTTCTTC
TRBV19	NA	NA	TRBJ1-6	CASSWGADVNSPLHF	TGTGCCAGTAGTTGGGGGGCAGACGTCAATTCACCCCTCCACTTT
TRBV30	NA	NA	TRBJ2-5	CAWSRAEQETQYF	TGTGCCTGGTCCCGGGCAGAGCAAGAGACCCAGTACTTC
TRBV7-2	TRBD2	NA	TRBJ2-7	CASSPDRLAGGAYEQYF	TGTGCCAGCAGCCCCGATCGACTAGCGGGGGGTGCCTACGAGCAGTACTTC
TRBV29-1	TRBD1	once	TRBJ2-2	CSIRQGNTGELFF	TGCAGCATCCGACAGGGGAACACCGGGGAGCTGTTTTTT
TRBV4-1	NA	NA	TRBJ1-2	CASSHSRDGFYGYTF	TGCGCCAGCAGCCATTCCCGGGACGGATTTTATGGCTACACCTTC
TRBV5-1	NA	NA	TRBJ2-7	CASSFRPNSYEQYF	TGCGCCAGCAGCTTCAGGCCGAACTCCTACGAGCAGTACTTC
TRBV10-3	NA	NA	TRBJ2-7	CAISESGRPYEQYF	TGTGCCATCAGTGAGTCAGGACGGCCCTACGAGCAGTACTTC
TRBV20-1	NA	NA	TRBJ1-5	CSARVKGGLGRAQHF	TGCAGTGCTAGAGTAAAGGGGGGGTTAGGCAGGGCCCAGCATTTT
TRBV6-6	NA	NA	TRBJ1-1	CASRNDPWAEAFF	TGTGCCAGCAGGAACGACCCCTGGGCTGAAGCTTTCTTT
TRBV29-1	NA	NA	TRBJ1-2	CSVEKDVKKGGYTF	TGCAGCGTTGAGAAGGACGTGAAAAAGGGTGGCTACACCTTC
TRBV15	NA	NA	TRBJ1-5	CATSRDPYRSPQHF	TGTGCCACCAGCAGAGATCCCTATAGATCGCCCCAGCATTTT
TRBV20-1	NA	NA	TRBJ2-5	CSARGQNWVGETQYF	TGCAGTGCTAGGGGGCAGAATTGGGTAGGAGAGACCCAGTACTTC
TRBV20-1	NA	NA	TRBJ1-5	CSANSGGQPQHF	TGCAGTGCTAACTCCGGGGGGCAGCCCCAGCATTTT
TRBV20-1	NA	NA	TRBJ1-2	CSGGAGPNYGYTF	TGCAGTGGAGGGGCAGGGCCTAACTATGGCTACACCTTC
TRBV3-1	NA	NA	TRBJ2-7	CASSPTSTSNNYEQYF	TGTGCCAGCAGCCCAACGAGCACATCAAATAACTACGAGCAGTACTTC